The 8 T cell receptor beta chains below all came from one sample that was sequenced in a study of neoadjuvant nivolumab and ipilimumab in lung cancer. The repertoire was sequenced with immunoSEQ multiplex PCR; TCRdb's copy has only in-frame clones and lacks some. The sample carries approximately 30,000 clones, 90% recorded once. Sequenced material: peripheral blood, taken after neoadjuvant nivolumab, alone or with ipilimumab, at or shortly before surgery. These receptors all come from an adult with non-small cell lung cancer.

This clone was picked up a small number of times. CDR3 in amino acids: CASSLLGSNQPQHF. CDR3 DNA: TGTGCCAGCAGTTTATTGGGTAGCAATCAGCCCCAGCATTTT. This chain uses TRBV27 with TRBJ1-5; D is unclear. V lost 1 base and J lost 0, with 4 bases in between. In germline, CDR1 is MNHEY, CDR2 SMNVEV (reference sequence). This CDR3 is built from 14 residues.

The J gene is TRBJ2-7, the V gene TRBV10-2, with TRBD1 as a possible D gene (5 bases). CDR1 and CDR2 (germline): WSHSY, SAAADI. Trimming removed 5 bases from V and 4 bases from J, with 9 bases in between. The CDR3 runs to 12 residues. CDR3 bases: TGCGCCAGCAGTAGGGGATGGTACGAGCAGTACTTC. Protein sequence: CASSRGWYEQYF.

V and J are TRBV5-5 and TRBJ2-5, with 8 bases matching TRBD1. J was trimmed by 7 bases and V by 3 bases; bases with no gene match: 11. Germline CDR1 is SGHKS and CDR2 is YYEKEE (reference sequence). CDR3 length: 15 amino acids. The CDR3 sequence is CASSSTVQGAGTQYF. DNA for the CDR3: TGTGCCAGCAGCTCTACCGTGCAGGGGGCAGGGACCCAGTACTTC.

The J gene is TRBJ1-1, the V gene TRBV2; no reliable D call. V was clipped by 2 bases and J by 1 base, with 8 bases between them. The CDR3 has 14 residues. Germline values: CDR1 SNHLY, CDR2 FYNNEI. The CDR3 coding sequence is TGTGCCAGCAGTGAATGGAGGGCGAACACTGAAGCTTTCTTT. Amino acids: CASSEWRANTEAFF.

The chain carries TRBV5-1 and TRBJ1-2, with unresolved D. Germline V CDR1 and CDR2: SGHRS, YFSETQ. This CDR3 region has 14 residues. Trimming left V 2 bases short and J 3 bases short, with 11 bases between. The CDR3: CASSFLHSDYGYTF. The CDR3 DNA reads TGCGCCAGCAGCTTTCTCCATTCGGACTATGGCTACACCTTC. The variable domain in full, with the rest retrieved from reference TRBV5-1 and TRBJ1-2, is KAGVTQTPRYLIKTRGQQVTLSCSPISGHRSVSWYQQTPGQGLQFLFEYFSETQRNKGNFPGRFSGRQFSNSRSEMNVSTLELGDSALYLCASSFLHSDYGYTFGSGTRLTVV.

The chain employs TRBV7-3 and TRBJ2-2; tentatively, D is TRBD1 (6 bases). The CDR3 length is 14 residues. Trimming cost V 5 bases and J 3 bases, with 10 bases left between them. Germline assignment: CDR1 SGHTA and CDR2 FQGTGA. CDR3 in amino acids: CASSPGQDTGELFF. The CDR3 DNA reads TGTGCCAGCAGCCCGGGACAAGACACCGGGGAGCTGTTTTTT.

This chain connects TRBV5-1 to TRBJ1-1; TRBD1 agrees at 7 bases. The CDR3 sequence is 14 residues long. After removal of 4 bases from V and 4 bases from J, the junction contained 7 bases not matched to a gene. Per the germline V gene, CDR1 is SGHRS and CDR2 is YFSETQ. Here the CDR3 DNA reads TGCGCCAGCAGCCTCGGGACAGTCTCCACTGAAGCTTTCTTT. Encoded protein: CASSLGTVSTEAFF.

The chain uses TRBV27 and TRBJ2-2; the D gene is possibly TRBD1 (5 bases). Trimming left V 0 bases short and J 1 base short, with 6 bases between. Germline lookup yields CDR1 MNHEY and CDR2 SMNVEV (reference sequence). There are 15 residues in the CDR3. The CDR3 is CASSLSRVNTGELFF. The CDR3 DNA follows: TGTGCCAGCAGTTTATCCAGGGTGAACACCGGGGAGCTGTTTTTT.